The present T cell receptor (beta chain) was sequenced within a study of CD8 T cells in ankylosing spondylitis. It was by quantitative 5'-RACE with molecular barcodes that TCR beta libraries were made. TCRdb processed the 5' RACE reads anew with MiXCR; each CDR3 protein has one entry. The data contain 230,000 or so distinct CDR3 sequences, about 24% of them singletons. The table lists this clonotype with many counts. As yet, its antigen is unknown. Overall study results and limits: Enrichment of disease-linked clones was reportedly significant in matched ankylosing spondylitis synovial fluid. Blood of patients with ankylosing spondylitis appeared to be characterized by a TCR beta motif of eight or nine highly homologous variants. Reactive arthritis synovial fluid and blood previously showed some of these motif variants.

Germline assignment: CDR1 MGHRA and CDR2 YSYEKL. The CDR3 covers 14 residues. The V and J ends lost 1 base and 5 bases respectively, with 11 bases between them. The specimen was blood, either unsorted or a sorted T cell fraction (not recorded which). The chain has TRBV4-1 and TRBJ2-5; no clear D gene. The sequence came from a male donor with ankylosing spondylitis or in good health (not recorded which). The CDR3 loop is CASSQAISQETQYF. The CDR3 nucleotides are TGCGCCAGCAGCCAAGCGATCTCGCAGGAGACCCAGTACTTC.